Below, one T cell receptor beta chain is given with its context. Its target is not known. These data originate in a study of shared clonotypes between healthy human individuals. Study overall: There were three CD4 naive, three CD4 memory, two CD8 naive and one CD8 memory plates per donor.

Profiling relied on immunoSEQ multiplex PCR, and the TCRdb table lists in-frame clones only, not all of them. The sample lists 2 million to 3 million clones; 93% were seen once. Notes on the study in general: It was anticipated that sequencing depth would influence how many clonotypes donors shared.

The CDR3 extends over 15 amino acids. Germline lookup yields CDR1 MGHRA and CDR2 YSYEKL. Trimming took 4 bases from V and 0 from J, leaving 12 bases between them. The receptor comes from a man aged 18 to 29 in good health. Some clones in this sample may be carry-over from other donors' samples. The rearrangement uses TRBV4-1 and TRBJ1-2; D is unclear. Sequencing was carried out using naive CD4+ T cells from PBMCs. The sample's subset: CD45RA+ positively selected. In DNA form, the CDR3 reads TGCGCCAGCAGCCCAACATCGCCGACTAACTATGGCTACACCTTC. Translation gives CASSPTSPTNYGYTF.